This passage covers 13 T cell receptor beta chains from one sample sequenced in a study of PD-1 blockade in classical Hodgkin lymphoma. The method was immunoSEQ multiplex PCR; TCRdb's version includes in-frame clones alone and lacks a portion of them. The repertoire holds 20,000 to 25,000 clones, less than 75% seen once, with 25% to 30% in the top ten. Indicated time point: cycle 4 day 1 (C4D1), after less than 7 weeks of nivolumab. Brentuximab vedotin exposure varied, and every patient relapsed after autologous stem cell transplantation. Here the sequenced sample was peripheral blood mononuclear cells (PBMCs), taken before the fourth cycle of nivolumab. These receptors were collected from a human donor with classical Hodgkin lymphoma.

The chain has TRBV7-6 and TRBJ2-5, with D uncertain. V gave up 0 bases and J gave up 4 bases, with 6 bases separating them. This CDR3 region has 13 residues. CDR1 and CDR2 from the germline V gene are SGHVS and FNYEAQ. The CDR3 coding sequence is TGTGCCAGCAGCTTAGCCAGGATAGAGACCCAGTACTTC. It translates to CASSLARIETQYF.

The V call is TRBV28, the J call TRBJ2-3; D gene ambiguous. The germline CDR1 and CDR2 sequences are MDHEN and SYDVKM. CDR3 size: 13 residues. Trimming removed 2 bases from V and 3 bases from J, with 6 bases in between. The CDR3 DNA reads TGTGCCAGCAGTTTAACAGATACAGATACGCAGTATTTT. Encoded protein: CASSLTDTDTQYF.

This chain connects TRBV6-5 to TRBJ2-1; 12 bases map to TRBD1. After removal of 4 bases from V and 7 bases from J, the junction contained 8 bases not matched to a gene. This CDR3 has 16 amino acids. CDR1 and CDR2 from the germline V gene are MNHEY and SVGAGI. The CDR3: CASSSNQGQGANEQFF. The CDR3 DNA is TGTGCCAGCAGTTCCAACCAGGGACAGGGGGCGAATGAGCAGTTCTTC.

This clone was seen more than once but under ten times. The V gene is TRBV9, the J gene TRBJ2-3; a possible D gene is TRBD2 (5 bases). CDR3 length: 16 residues. V lost 0 bases and J 2 bases, leaving 13 bases between the germline ends. The germline V gene has CDR1 SGDLS and CDR2 YYNGEE. The CDR3 DNA reads as TGTGCCAGCAGCGTAGCGTCTAGCAGACCCACAGATACGCAGTATTTT. Protein: CASSVASSRPTDTQYF.

The chain joins TRBV18 to TRBJ1-1; D ambiguous. CDR3 length: 13 amino acids. Per the germline V gene, CDR1 is KGHSH and CDR2 is LQKENI. Trimming left V 3 bases short and J 4 bases short, with 9 bases between. This CDR3 reads CASSPRDVTEAFF. CDR3 sequence (DNA): TGTGCCAGCTCACCTCGGGATGTCACTGAAGCTTTCTTT. Full variable domain (missing parts from reference TRBV18 and TRBJ1-1): NAGVMQNPRHLVRRRGQEARLRCSPMKGHSHVYWYRQLPEEGLKFMVYLQKENIIDESGMPKERFSAEFPKEGPSILRIQQVVRGDSAAYFCASSPRDVTEAFFGQGTRLTVV.

The V and J genes are TRBV5-1 and TRBJ1-3; D is ambiguous. From germline, CDR1 is SGHRS and CDR2 YFSETQ. V gave up 4 bases and J gave up 4 bases, with 3 bases separating them. The CDR3 runs 11 residues. The CDR3 sequence: CASSDGNTIYF. The CDR3 DNA reads TGCGCCAGCAGCGACGGAAACACCATATATTTT.

V is TRBV7-2 and J is TRBJ2-5, with TRBD2 matching 7 bases. The CDR3 is 14 residues long. Germline CDR1 reads SGHTA; CDR2 reads FQGNSA. Losses at the gene ends were 4 bases for V and 7 bases for J; bases not matched to a gene: 9. The CDR3 here is CASSSTSVGGTQYF. The CDR3 DNA sequence: TGTGCCAGCAGCTCCACTAGCGTGGGTGGGACCCAGTACTTC.

The chain is built from TRBV7-2 and TRBJ2-7, with D possibly being TRBD1 or TRBD2 (6 bases each). CDR3 length: 13 amino acids. Germline V gene sequence: CDR1 SGHTA, CDR2 FQGNSA. The V end lost 9 bases, the J end lost 8 bases, and 20 bases lay between the germline ends. The CDR3 region is CASSGGAGDKQYF. CDR3 bases: TGTGCCAGTAGCGGAGGGGCAGGGGATAAGCAGTACTTC.

The chain has TRBV10-3 and TRBJ1-2, with TRBD1 as a possible D gene (5 bases). Per germline, CDR1 ENHRY and CDR2 SYGVKD. Trimming stripped 2 bases from V and 5 bases from J, with 9 bases between. The CDR3 is 13 amino acids. The DNA for the CDR3 is TGTGCCATCAGTGAGCTTACAGGATATGGCTACACCTTC. Its translation: CAISELTGYGYTF.

This chain links TRBV7-2 with TRBJ2-7; D ambiguous. The V gene lost 1 base and the J gene lost 0 bases, with 16 bases spanning the gap. This CDR3 spans 17 amino acids. The germline V gene has CDR1 SGHTA and CDR2 FQGNSA. The CDR3 region is CASSLEYPSSNSYEQYF. CDR3 DNA sequence: TGTGCCAGCAGCTTAGAGTATCCAAGCTCAAACTCCTACGAGCAGTACTTC.

The chain couples TRBV28 to TRBJ1-3, with a tentative D call TRBD1 (6 bases). The CDR3 runs to 17 residues. V lost 3 bases and J lost 5, with 20 bases in between. CDR1 and CDR2 from the germline V gene are MDHEN and SYDVKM. Here the CDR3 reads CASSLIQGSGERNTIYF. The CDR3 DNA follows: TGTGCCAGCAGTTTGATTCAAGGATCAGGGGAGAGAAACACCATATATTTT.

The J gene is TRBJ1-1, the V gene TRBV5-1; D is uncertain. The CDR3 covers 16 residues. The germline CDR1 and CDR2 sequences are SGHRS and YFSETQ. V gave up 2 bases and J gave up 0 bases, with 14 bases separating them. This chain's CDR3 is CASSLIGGALNTEAFF. As DNA, the CDR3 is TGCGCCAGCAGCTTAATAGGCGGAGCTTTGAACACTGAAGCTTTCTTT.

This clone is labeled as medium-sized. The CDR3 spells CASSLTGIRGDEQFF. CDR3 nucleotide sequence: TGTGCCAGCAGCTTGACAGGTATTCGAGGGGATGAGCAGTTCTTC. The genes are TRBV7-6 and TRBJ2-1, with D maybe TRBD1 (6 bases). V lost 3 bases, J lost 8 bases, and 17 bases lay in between. The CDR3 covers 15 residues. CDR1 is SGHVS, CDR2 FNYEAQ, per germline.